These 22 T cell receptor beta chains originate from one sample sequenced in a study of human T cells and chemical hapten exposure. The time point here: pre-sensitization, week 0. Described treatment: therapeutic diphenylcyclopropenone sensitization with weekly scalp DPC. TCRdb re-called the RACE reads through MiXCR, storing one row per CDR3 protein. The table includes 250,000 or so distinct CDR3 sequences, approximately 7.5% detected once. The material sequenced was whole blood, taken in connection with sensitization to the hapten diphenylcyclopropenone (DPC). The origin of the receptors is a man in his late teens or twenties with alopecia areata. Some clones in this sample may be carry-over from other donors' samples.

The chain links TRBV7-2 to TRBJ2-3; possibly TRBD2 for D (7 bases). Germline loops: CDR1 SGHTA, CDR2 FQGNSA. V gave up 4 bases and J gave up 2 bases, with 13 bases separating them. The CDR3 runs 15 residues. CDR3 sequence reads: CASSSRGAFTDTQYF. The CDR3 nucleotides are TGTGCCAGCAGCTCACGGGGGGCCTTCACAGATACGCAGTATTTT.

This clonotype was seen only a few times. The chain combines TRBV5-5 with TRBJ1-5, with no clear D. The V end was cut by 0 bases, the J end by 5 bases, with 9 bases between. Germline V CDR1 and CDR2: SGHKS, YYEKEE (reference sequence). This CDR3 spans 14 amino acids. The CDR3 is CASSLGGPHQPQHF. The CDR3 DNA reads TGTGCCAGCAGCTTGGGCGGGCCCCATCAGCCCCAGCATTTT.

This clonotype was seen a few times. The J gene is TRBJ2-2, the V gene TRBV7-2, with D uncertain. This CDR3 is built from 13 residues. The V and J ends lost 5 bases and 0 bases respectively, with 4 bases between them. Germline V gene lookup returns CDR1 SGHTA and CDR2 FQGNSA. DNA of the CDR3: TGTGCCAGCAGCACCGCGAACACCGGGGAGCTGTTTTTT. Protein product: CASSTANTGELFF.

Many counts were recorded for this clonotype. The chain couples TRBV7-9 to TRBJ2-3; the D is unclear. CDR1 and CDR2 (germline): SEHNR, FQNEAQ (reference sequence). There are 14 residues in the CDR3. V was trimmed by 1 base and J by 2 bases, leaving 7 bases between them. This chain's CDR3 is CASSLGGNTDTQYF. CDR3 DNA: TGTGCCAGCAGCTTAGGGGGAAACACAGATACGCAGTATTTT. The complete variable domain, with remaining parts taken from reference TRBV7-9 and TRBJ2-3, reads DTGVSQNPRHKITKRGQNVTFRCDPISEHNRLYWYRQTLGQGPEFLTYFQNEAQLEKSRLLSDRFSAERPKGSFSTLEIQRTEQGDSAMYLCASSLGGNTDTQYFGPGTRLTVL.

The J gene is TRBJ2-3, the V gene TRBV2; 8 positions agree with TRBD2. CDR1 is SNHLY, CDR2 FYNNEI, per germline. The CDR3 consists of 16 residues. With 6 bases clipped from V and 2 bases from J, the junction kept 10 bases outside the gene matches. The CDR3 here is CASRPLLAGPTDTQYF. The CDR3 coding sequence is TGTGCCAGCAGGCCCCTGCTAGCGGGCCCCACAGATACGCAGTATTTT.

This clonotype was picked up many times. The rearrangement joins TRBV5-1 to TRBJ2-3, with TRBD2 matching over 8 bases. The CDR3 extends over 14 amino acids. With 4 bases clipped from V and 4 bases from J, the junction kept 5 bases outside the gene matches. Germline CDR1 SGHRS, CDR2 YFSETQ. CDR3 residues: CASSNGGAADTQYF. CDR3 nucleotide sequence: TGCGCCAGCAGCAACGGGGGGGCAGCAGATACGCAGTATTTT.

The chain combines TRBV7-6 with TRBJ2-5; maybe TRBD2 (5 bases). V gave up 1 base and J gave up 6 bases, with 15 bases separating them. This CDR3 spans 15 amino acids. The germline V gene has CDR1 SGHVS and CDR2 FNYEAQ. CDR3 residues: CASSLGTPGVKTQYF. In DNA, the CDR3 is TGTGCCAGCAGCTTAGGGACTCCAGGTGTTAAGACCCAGTACTTC.

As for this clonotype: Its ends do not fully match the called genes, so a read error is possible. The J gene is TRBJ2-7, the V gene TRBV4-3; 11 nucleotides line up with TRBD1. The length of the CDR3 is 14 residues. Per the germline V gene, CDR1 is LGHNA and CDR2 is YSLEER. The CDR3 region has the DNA TGCACCAGCAGCCTGGGACAGGGGGCCTACGAGCAGTACTTC. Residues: CTSSLGQGAYEQYF.

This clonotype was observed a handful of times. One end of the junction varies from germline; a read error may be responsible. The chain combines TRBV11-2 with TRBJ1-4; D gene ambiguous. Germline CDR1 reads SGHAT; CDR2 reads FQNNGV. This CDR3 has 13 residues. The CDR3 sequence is CASSLDFHEKLFF. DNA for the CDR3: TGTGCCAGCAGCCTAGACTTTCATGAAAAACTGTTTTTT.

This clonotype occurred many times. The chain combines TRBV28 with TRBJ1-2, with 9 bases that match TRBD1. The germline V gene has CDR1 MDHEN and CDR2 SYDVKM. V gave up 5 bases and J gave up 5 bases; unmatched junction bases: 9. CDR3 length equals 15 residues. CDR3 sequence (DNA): TGTGCCAGCAGTGCGGGGACAGGGTTAGGGTATGGCTACACCTTC. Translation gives CASSAGTGLGYGYTF.

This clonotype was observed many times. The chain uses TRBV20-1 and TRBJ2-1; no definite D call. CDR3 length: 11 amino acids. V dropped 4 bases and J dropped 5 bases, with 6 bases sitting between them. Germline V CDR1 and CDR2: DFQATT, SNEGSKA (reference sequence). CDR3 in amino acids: CSAIRNNEQFF. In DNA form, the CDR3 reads TGCAGTGCTATCAGAAACAATGAGCAGTTCTTC.

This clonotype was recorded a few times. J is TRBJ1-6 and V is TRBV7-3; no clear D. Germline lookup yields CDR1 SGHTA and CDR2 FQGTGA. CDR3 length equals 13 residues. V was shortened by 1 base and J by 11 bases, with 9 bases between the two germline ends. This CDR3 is CASSLSGLPPLHF. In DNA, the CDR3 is TGTGCCAGCAGCTTAAGCGGGCTCCCACCCCTCCACTTT.

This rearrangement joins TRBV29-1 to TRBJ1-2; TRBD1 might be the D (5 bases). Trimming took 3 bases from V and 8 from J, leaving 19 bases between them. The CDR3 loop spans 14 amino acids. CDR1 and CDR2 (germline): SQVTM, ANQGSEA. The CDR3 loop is CSVDQIWGISGYTF. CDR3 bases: TGCAGCGTTGACCAAATATGGGGGATTAGCGGCTACACCTTC.

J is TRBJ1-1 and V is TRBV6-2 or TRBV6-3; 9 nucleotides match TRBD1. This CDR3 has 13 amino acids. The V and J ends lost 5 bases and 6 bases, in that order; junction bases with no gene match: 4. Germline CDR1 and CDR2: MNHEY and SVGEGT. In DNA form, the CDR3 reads TGTGCCAGCAGTCGGGACAGGGCGGCTGAAGCTTTCTTT. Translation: CASSRDRAAEAFF.

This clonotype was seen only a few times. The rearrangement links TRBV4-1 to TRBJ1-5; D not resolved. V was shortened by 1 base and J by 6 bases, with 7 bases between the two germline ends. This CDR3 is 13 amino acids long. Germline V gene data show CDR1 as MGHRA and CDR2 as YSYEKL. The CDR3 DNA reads TGCGCCAGCAGCCAAGTTCCCGGTCAGCCCCAGCATTTT. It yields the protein CASSQVPGQPQHF.

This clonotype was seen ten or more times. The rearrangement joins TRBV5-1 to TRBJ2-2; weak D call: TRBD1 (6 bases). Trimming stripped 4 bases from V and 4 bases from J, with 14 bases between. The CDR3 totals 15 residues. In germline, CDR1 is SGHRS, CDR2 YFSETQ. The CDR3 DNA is TGCGCCAGCAGCCCCCTGAACAGGGTCACCGGGGAGCTGTTTTTT. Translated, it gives CASSPLNRVTGELFF.

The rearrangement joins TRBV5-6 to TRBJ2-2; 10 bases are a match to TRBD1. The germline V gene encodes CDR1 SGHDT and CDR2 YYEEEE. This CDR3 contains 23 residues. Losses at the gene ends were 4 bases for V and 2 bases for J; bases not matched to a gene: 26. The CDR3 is CASSPLKTPGQGIFLYNTGELFF. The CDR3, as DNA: TGTGCCAGCAGCCCATTGAAGACACCGGGACAGGGGATTTTTTTGTATAACACCGGGGAGCTGTTTTTT.

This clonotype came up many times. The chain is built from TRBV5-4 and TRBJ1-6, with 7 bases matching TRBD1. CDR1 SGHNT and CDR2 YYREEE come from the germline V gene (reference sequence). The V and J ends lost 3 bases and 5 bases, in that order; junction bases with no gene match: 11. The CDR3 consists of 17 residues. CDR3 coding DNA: TGTGCCAGCAGCTCGGAACCGCCGGGACAGAATAATTCACCCCTCCACTTT. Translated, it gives CASSSEPPGQNNSPLHF.

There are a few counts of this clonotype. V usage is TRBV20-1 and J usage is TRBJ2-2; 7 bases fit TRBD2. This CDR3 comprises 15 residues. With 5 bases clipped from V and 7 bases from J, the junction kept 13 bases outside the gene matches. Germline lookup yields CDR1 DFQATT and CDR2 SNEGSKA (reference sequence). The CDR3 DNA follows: TGCAGTGCTTCAATTGGGACCCGGGAGGTCGGGGAGCTGTTTTTT. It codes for CSASIGTREVGELFF.

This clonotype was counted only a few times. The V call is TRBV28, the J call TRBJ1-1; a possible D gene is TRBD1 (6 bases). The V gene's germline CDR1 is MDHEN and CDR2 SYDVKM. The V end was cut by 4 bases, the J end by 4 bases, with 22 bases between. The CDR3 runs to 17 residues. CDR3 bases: TGTGCCAGCAGTTCCGCATCCCCCCAGGGGCTGTTCACTGAAGCTTTCTTT. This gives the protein CASSSASPQGLFTEAFF.

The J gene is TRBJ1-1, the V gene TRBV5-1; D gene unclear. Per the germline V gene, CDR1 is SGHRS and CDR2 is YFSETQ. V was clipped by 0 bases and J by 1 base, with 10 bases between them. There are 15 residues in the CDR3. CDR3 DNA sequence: TGCGCCAGCAGCTTGGATGGCCAGAGGAACACTGAAGCTTTCTTT. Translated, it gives CASSLDGQRNTEAFF.

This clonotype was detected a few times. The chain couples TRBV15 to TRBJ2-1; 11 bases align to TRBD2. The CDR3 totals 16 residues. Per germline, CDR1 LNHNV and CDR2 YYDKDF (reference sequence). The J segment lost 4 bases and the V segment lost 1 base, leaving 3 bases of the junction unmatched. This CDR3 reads CATSRGLAGKYNEQFF. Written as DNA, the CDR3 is TGTGCCACCAGCAGAGGACTAGCGGGAAAATACAATGAGCAGTTCTTC.